This is a list of T cell receptor beta chains from one sample in a study of shared clonotypes between healthy human individuals. The table came from immunoSEQ multiplex PCR; TCRdb's copy has only in-frame clones and leaves some out. The sample comprises about 1 million clones, approximately 76% of which are singletons, and less than 1.5% rests with the top ten. Sequencing used memory CD4+ T cells sorted from blood. The receptors derive from a man younger than 35 in good health. CDR3s include the opening cysteine and the closing phenylalanine or tryptophan. The size field is filled for only some rows; it gives once, few, many or a size class.

>TRBV7-9|-|TRBJ1-3
CASSLRGDKSSGNTIYF
>TRBV9|-|TRBJ1-6
CASSLGQYPPLHF
>TRBV2|-|TRBJ1-6
CASSYRVDNSPLHF
>TRBV7-6|-|TRBJ2-7
CASSPGGGQSSYEQYF
>TRBV28|-|TRBJ1-2
CASSPRVGVYNYGYTF
>TRBV5-1|-|TRBJ2-7
CASSLSLESSYEQYF
>TRBV7-2|-|TRBJ1-2
CASSLRQGGNYGYTF
>TRBV21-1|-|TRBJ1-2
CARGQGNYGYTF
>TRBV10-2|-|TRBJ1-6
CASSEGETGPLHF
>TRBV11-2|-|TRBJ1-5
CASSLGGNSNQPQHF
>TRBV2|-|TRBJ1-3
CASSERGGSPGKGNTIYF
>TRBV6-6|once|TRBJ2-5
CASSSTQIVETQYF
>TRBV7-2|-|TRBJ2-6
CASSLGSGGSSGANVLTF
>TRBV5-1|-|TRBJ2-3
CASSAGQDWDTQYF
>TRBV11-2|once|TRBJ2-4
CASSLGTGTAIVQYF
>TRBV21-1|-|TRBJ2-5
CASSYRAAWGETQYF
>TRBV6-1|once|TRBJ2-1
CASSEAREKVGEQFF
>TRBV27|-|TRBJ2-7
CASSSPAVSYEQYF
>TRBV28|once|TRBJ1-3
CASSLSREFNSGNTIYF
>TRBV5-6|-|TRBJ1-2
CASSLGQGGKGGYTF
>TRBV11-2|-|TRBJ2-2
CASSRILAGELFF
>TRBV29-1|-|TRBJ2-4
CSVSPGVSTGIQYF
>TRBV4-1|-|TRBJ2-1
CASSQESRRSSYNEQFF
>TRBV7-9|-|TRBJ2-7
CASSLAGTVSSYEQYF
>TRBV27|few|TRBJ1-4
CASRKLEKLFF
>TRBV28|-|TRBJ2-7
CASRPAGTGVTYEQYF
>TRBV5-1|-|TRBJ2-7
CASSSAMNPRIHEQYF
>TRBV19|-|TRBJ1-2
CASSRGPVYGYTF
>TRBV19|-|TRBJ2-2
CASSPWGTNTGELFF
>TRBV6-5|-|TRBJ2-7
CASRKRASGPYEQYF
>TRBV28|-|TRBJ1-2
CASGRVNYGYTF
>TRBV11-2|-|TRBJ2-3
CASSLAGGGTDTQYF
>TRBV5-1|-|-
CASSLGYQGYEQYF
>TRBV7-9|-|TRBJ1-2
CASRRLTFGGDYGYTF
>TRBV6-1|-|TRBJ1-4
CASSAEGRGTNEKLFF
>TRBV6-6|-|TRBJ2-7
CASRGTGGTYEQYF
>TRBV5-1|-|TRBJ1-1
CASSDQGAEAFF
>TRBV6-1|-|TRBJ1-4
CASIQEATNEKLFF
>TRBV5-1|-|TRBJ2-3
CASSSGSGGFTDTQYF
>TRBV19|-|TRBJ1-2
CASSTSINYGYTF
>TRBV6-1|-|TRBJ1-3
CASSGQPSSGNTIYF
>TRBV6-6|once|TRBJ2-4
CASSYSGVKNIQYF
>TRBV28|-|TRBJ1-2
CASKDRYYGYTF
>TRBV28|-|TRBJ1-2
CASLGPNYGYTF
>TRBV4-1|-|TRBJ1-1
CASSQVFRNTEAFF
>TRBV9|-|TRBJ1-2
CASNDGVYGYTF
>TRBV30|-|TRBJ1-4
CAWSDRTDLFF
>TRBV15|-|TRBJ1-4
CATSRVLQGGEKLFF
>TRBV30|-|TRBJ1-6
CAWSTGPDSPLHF
>TRBV5-1|-|TRBJ2-5
CASSFSQQETQYF
>TRBV19|-|TRBJ2-7
CASTTYGIPFYEQYF
>TRBV5-1|-|TRBJ2-2
CASSLPGQGNTGELFF
>TRBV4-3|-|TRBJ2-7
CARPYSREAPIPTYEQYF
>TRBV7-2|-|TRBJ2-7
CASSLDRATYEQYF
>TRBV9|-|TRBJ1-2
CASSVMSSNYGYTF